The clone carrying this TCR beta chain has at least ten counts. Its antigen is as yet unknown. V lost 0 bases, J lost 7 bases, and 12 bases stayed unmatched. The CDR3 loop spans 17 amino acids. Looked up from germline, CDR1 is MNHEY and CDR2 is SVGAGI. These data are taken from a study of T cells in Graves' hyperthyroidism and ophthalmopathy. Exclusion followed for patients with uncontrolled infection, other autoimmune disease, pregnancy or lactation. Amplified TCR beta CDR3 regions derived from RNA transcripts. TCR CDR3 regions were first amplified by RT-PCR with HTBI primers. In TCRdb, the multiplex PCR reads were re-called with MiXCR into one record per CDR3 protein. Of roughly 500,000 distinct CDR3 sequences in the sample, 11% to 15% are singletons; the top ten hold about 5.8%. Study-level results: In blood, most of the thyroid clonotypes expanded above 0.001 were also present.

J is TRBJ2-1 and V is TRBV6-5; 7 bases align to TRBD1. Material for sequencing was blood. The clonotype originates from a young woman with Graves' hyperthyroidism that later progressed to Graves' ophthalmopathy. The CDR3 nucleotides read TGTGCCAGCAGTTACTCCAGTGACAGGGTCGCACGGAATGAGCAGTTCTTC. This encodes CASSYSSDRVARNEQFF.